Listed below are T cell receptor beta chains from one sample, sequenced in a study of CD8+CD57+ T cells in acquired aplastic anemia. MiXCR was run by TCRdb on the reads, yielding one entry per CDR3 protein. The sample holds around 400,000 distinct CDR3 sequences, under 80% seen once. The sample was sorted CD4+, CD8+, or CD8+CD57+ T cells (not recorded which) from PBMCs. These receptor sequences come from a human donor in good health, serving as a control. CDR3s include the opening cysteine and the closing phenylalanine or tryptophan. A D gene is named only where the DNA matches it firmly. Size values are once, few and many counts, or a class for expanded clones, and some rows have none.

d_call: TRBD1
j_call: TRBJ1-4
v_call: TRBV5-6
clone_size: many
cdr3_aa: CASSLAGGASNEKLFF
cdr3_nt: TGTGCCAGCAGCTTGGCAGGGGGGGCCTCCAATGAAAAACTGTTTTTT

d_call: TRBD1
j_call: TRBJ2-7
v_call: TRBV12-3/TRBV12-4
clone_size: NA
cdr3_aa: CASSASGRGREQYF
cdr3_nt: TGTGCCAGCAGTGCGTCCGGCAGGGGGCGAGAGCAGTACTTC

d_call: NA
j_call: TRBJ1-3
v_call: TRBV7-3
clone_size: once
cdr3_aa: CASSLASNSPHPFYF
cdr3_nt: TGTGCCAGCAGCTTAGCTAGTAATTCACCCCACCCCTTTTATTTT

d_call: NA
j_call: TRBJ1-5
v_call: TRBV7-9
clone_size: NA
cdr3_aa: CASSKNDIEDTMQPQHF
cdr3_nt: TGTGCCAGCAGCAAAAACGACATCGAAGACACGATGCAGCCCCAGCATTTT

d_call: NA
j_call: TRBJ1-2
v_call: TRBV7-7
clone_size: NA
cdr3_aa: CASSLSQGGGRKIF
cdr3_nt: TGTGCTAGCAGCTTGAGCCAGGGAGGAGGTCGGAAGATTTTC

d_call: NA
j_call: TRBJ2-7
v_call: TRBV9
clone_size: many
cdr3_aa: CASSVRPGANEQYF
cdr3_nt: TGTGCCAGCAGCGTACGTCCGGGGGCCAACGAGCAGTACTTC

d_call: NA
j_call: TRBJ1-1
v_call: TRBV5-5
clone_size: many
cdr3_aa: CASSILELGNTEAFF
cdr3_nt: TGTGCCAGCAGCATATTAGAGTTAGGGAACACTGAAGCTTTCTTT

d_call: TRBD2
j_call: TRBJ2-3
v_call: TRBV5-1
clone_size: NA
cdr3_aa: CASSLVAGKATQYF
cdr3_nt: TGCGCCAGCAGCTTGGTAGCGGGCAAAGCTACGCAGTATTTT

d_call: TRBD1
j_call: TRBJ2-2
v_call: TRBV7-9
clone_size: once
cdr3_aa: CASSVTTGGPGELFF
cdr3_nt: TGTGCCAGCAGCGTAACGACAGGGGGCCCCGGGGAGCTGTTTTTT

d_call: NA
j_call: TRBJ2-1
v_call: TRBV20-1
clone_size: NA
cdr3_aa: CSARGPRSCNEQFF
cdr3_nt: TGCAGTGCTAGAGGCCCCCGGTCGTGCAATGAGCAGTTCTTC

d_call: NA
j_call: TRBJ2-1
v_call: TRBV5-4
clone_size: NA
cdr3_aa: CASSLVFVYNEQFF
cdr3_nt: TGTGCCAGCAGCTTGGTTTTCGTGTATAATGAGCAGTTCTTC

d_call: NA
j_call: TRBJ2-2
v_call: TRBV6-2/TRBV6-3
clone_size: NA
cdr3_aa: CASRIGLANTGELFF
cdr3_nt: TGTGCCAGCAGGATTGGACTGGCGAACACCGGGGAGCTGTTTTTT

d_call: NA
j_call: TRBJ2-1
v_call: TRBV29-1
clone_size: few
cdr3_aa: CSVGSGTLNVQFF
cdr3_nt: TGCAGCGTTGGTTCCGGGACACTTAATGTGCAGTTCTTC

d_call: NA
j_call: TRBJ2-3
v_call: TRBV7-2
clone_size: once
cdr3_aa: CASRGRTSGRDTQYF
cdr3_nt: TGTGCCAGCAGGGGGAGGACAAGCGGGCGTGATACGCAGTATTTT